These 2 T cell receptor beta chains were sequenced from one sample in a study of PD-1 blockade in classical Hodgkin lymphoma. Relapse was seen in all patients after autologous stem cell transplantation, and brentuximab vedotin exposure was variable. Using immunoSEQ multiplex PCR, the repertoire was profiled, and TCRdb retains in-frame clones only, with some absent. The sample yields 20,000 to 25,000 clones, 73% seen once. Source: peripheral blood mononuclear cells (PBMCs), taken before the second cycle of nivolumab. The receptors here all came from a human donor with classical Hodgkin lymphoma.

Only one count was recorded for this clone. The chain carries TRBV29-1 and TRBJ1-4, with 12 bases lining up with TRBD1. The germline V gene encodes CDR1 SQVTM and CDR2 ANQGSEA. This CDR3 has 15 amino acids. Trimming cost V 4 bases and J 2 bases; bases outside gene matches: 2. The DNA for the CDR3 is TGCAGCGTTGGGGACAGGGGGCGGACTAATGAAAAACTGTTTTTT. Amino acids: CSVGDRGRTNEKLFF.

The gene calls are TRBV6-5 and TRBJ2-1; D uncertain. The CDR3 is 13 amino acids. Trimming stripped 2 bases from V and 3 bases from J, with 5 bases between. CDR1 is MNHEY, CDR2 SVGAGI, per germline. CDR3 sequence (DNA): TGTGCCAGCAGTTACGGGGACTACAATGAGCAGTTCTTC. Residues: CASSYGDYNEQFF.